The 14 T cell receptor beta chains listed next were all sequenced from one sample in a study of blood T cell repertoires in COVID-19. Sequencing was performed with immunoSEQ multiplex PCR; in TCRdb, only in-frame clones are kept and a portion is missing. This sample has under 45,000 clones; 75% to 90% occur once, and the top ten carry roughly 25%. The specimen sequenced was peripheral blood. The origin of the receptors is a woman at least 80 years old in a cohort sampled during active or convalescent COVID-19.

CDR3 protein: CAISGRRTDTQYF. The CDR3 bases are TGTGCCATCAGCGGGAGGAGGACAGATACGCAGTATTTT. V usage is TRBV10-3 and J usage is TRBJ2-3; 7 bases agree with TRBD2. V was pared by 6 bases and J by 3 bases, with 3 bases of the junction left unmatched. Germline CDR1 ENHRY, CDR2 SYGVKD. CDR3 length equals 13 residues.

This clone was detected only once. This chain uses TRBV4-2 with TRBJ2-1; 9 bases fit TRBD1. Germline V gene data show CDR1 as LGHNA and CDR2 as YNFKEQ. The trim removed 2 bases at V and 8 bases at J, leaving 10 bases unmatched. This CDR3 is built from 16 residues. The CDR3: CASSQQPGQGPHEQFF. The CDR3, as DNA: TGTGCCAGCAGCCAACAACCGGGACAGGGACCACATGAGCAGTTCTTC.

The chain uses TRBV7-2 and TRBJ2-3; 7 bases map to TRBD2. The CDR3 spans 15 residues. V trimming: 0 bases; J trimming: 2 bases; junction bases outside the gene matches: 2. The germline V gene has CDR1 SGHTA and CDR2 FQGNSA. The CDR3 DNA is TGTGCCAGCAGCTTAGCGGGAGGGCCCACAGATACGCAGTATTTT. Translated: CASSLAGGPTDTQYF.

V is TRBV30 and J is TRBJ1-6; no firm D call. This CDR3 is built from 15 residues. CDR1 and CDR2 (germline): GTSNPN, SVGIG (reference sequence). The V end was cut by 8 bases, the J end by 2 bases, with 16 bases between. This CDR3 is CATRPTTTYNSPLHF. The DNA of the CDR3 is TGTGCCACTCGACCCACTACCACCTATAATTCACCCCTCCACTTT.

Here the CDR3 reads CASSAGGRYEQYF. CDR3 nucleotides: TGTGCCAGCAGTGCAGGGGGGCGATACGAGCAGTACTTC. The chain is built from TRBV12-3 or TRBV12-4 and TRBJ2-7; D is perhaps TRBD1 (7 bases). Between the trimmed V and J ends, which lost 5 bases and 4 bases, there was a span of 12 bases. The CDR3 is 13 residues long.

The chain uses TRBV7-9 and TRBJ2-7, with TRBD1 identical over 7 bases. The ends lost 5 bases at V and 2 bases at J; junction bases unmatched: 15. CDR3 size: 17 residues. Germline values: CDR1 SEHNR, CDR2 FQNEAQ (reference sequence). Written as DNA, the CDR3 is TGTGCCAGCAGCCGCGGGTTAGGGGGCGGCAATACCTACGAGCAGTACTTC. Translated, it gives CASSRGLGGGNTYEQYF.

The V call is TRBV30, the J call TRBJ2-1; weak D call: TRBD2 (5 bases). V lost 0 bases to trimming and J lost 9 bases, with 18 bases between them. Per the germline V gene, CDR1 is GTSNPN and CDR2 is SVGIG (reference sequence). The length of the CDR3 is 15 residues. CDR3: CAWSVSTRADAEQFF. As DNA, the CDR3 is TGTGCCTGGAGTGTAAGTACTAGGGCTGACGCTGAGCAGTTCTTC.

This chain links TRBV19 with TRBJ1-4; unclear D gene. V lost 3 bases to trimming and J lost 7 bases, with 15 bases between them. CDR3 length: 15 amino acids. In germline, CDR1 is LNHDA, CDR2 SQIVND (reference sequence). CDR3 DNA: TGTGCCAGTAGTATCTCGGAGGGTAAGGGTGAAAAACTGTTTTTT. This sequence encodes CASSISEGKGEKLFF.

The gene calls are TRBV4-3 and TRBJ1-3; no clear D gene. There are 16 residues in the CDR3. Trimming pared 0 bases from V and 0 bases from J, leaving 9 bases between. Germline CDR1 reads LGHNA; CDR2 reads YSLEER. The DNA for the CDR3 is TGCGCCAGCAGCCAAGAATTACAGTTCTCTGGAAACACCATATATTTT. Translating it yields CASSQELQFSGNTIYF.

This CDR3 is CASSFGGGGTSPLHF. The CDR3 nucleotides read TGTGCCAGCAGCTTCGGGGGCGGGGGTACTTCACCCCTCCACTTT. The V call is TRBV7-9, the J call TRBJ1-6; D might be TRBD1 (6 bases). The CDR3 totals 15 residues. The V gene's germline CDR1 is SEHNR and CDR2 FQNEAQ (reference sequence). V shed 3 bases and J shed 9 bases, with 15 bases lying between them.

This clone was detected only a few times. This chain links TRBV5-1 with TRBJ1-1; tentative D call: TRBD1 (5 bases). Trimming took 1 base from V and 3 from J, leaving 16 bases between them. In germline, CDR1 is SGHRS, CDR2 YFSETQ. This CDR3 region has 16 residues. CDR3 in DNA: TGCGCCAGCAGCTTGAGGGGACTCGGGTCGTACACTGAAGCTTTCTTT. Its translation is CASSLRGLGSYTEAFF.

This sequence joins TRBV10-2 and TRBJ2-1; D is unresolved. Germline V gene lookup returns CDR1 WSHSY and CDR2 SAAADI. Trimming removed 0 bases from V and 9 bases from J, with 12 bases in between. This CDR3 is 14 amino acids long. Here the CDR3 DNA reads TGCGCCAGCAGTGAGTCCGGCGGTGGCTTTGAGCAGTTCTTC. This codes for CASSESGGGFEQFF.

The chain employs TRBV6-2 or TRBV6-3 and TRBJ1-1, with 12 bases matching TRBD1. Germline values: CDR1 MNHEY, CDR2 SVGEGT. V was pared by 3 bases and J by 5 bases, with 4 bases of the junction left unmatched. The CDR3 consists of 15 residues. The chain's CDR3 is CASSYWDRGRTEAFF. CDR3 in DNA: TGTGCCAGCAGTTATTGGGACAGGGGGCGGACTGAAGCTTTCTTT.

The chain has TRBV3-1 (or the pseudogene TRBV3-2) and TRBJ2-2; 7 bases agree with TRBD1. The CDR3 totals 15 residues. Germline V gene data show CDR1 as LGHDT and CDR2 as YNNKEL (reference sequence). V lost 5 bases and J lost 6; bases outside the gene matches: 9. As DNA, the CDR3 is TGTGCCAGCAGCGCTGGACAGGAGGAGGCCGGGGAGCTGTTTTTT. It translates to CASSAGQEEAGELFF.